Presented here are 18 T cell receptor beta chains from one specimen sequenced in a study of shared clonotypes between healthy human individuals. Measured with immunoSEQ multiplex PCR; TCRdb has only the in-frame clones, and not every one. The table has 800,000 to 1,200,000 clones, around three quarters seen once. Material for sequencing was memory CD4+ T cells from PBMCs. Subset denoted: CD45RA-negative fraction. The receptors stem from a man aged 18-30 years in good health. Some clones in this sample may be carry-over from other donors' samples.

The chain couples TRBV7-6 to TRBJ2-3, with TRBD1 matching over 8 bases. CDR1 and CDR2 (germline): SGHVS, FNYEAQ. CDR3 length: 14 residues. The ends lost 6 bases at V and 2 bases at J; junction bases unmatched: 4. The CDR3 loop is CASRRQGNTDTQYF. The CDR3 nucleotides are TGTGCCAGCAGACGACAGGGGAACACAGATACGCAGTATTTT.

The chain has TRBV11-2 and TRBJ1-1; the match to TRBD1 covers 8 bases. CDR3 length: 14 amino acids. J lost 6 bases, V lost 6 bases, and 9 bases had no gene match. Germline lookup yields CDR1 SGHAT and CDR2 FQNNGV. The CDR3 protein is CASSLTTGVPEAFF. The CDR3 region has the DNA TGTGCCAGCAGTTTAACGACAGGGGTACCTGAAGCTTTCTTT.

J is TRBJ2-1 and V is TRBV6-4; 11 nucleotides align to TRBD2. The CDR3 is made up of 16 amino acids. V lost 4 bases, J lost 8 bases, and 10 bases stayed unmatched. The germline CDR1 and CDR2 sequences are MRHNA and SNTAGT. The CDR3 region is CASSASIAGGPHEQFF. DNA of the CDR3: TGTGCCAGCAGTGCCTCAATAGCGGGAGGGCCCCATGAGCAGTTCTTC.

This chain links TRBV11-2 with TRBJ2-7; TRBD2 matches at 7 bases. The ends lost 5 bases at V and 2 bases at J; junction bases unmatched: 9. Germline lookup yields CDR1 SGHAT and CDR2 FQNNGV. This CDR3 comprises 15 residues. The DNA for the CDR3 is TGTGCCAGCAGCCTTAGTGGGGGGGAGCCCTACGAGCAGTACTTC. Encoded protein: CASSLSGGEPYEQYF.

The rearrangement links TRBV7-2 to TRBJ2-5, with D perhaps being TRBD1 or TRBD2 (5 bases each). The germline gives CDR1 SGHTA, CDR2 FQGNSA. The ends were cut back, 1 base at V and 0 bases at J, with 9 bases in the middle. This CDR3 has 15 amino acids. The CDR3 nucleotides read TGTGCCAGCAGCTTAGGGGGCGGGTACCAAGAGACCCAGTACTTC. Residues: CASSLGGGYQETQYF.

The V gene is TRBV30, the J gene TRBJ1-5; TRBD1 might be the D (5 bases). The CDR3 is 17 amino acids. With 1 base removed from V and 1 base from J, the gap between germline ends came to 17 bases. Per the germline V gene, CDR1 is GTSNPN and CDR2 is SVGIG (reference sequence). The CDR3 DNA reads TGTGCCTGGAGTGGCGGCGGCGCGGGGGGAAGCAATCAGCCCCAGCATTTT. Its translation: CAWSGGGAGGSNQPQHF.

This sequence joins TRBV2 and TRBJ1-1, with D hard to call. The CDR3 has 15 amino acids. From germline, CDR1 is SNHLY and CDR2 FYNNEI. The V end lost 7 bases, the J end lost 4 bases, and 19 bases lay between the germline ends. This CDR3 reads CASTSMGGSATEAFF. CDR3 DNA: TGTGCCAGCACATCCATGGGAGGGAGCGCCACTGAAGCTTTCTTT.

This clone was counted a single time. DNA of the CDR3: TGTGCCAGCAGCTCGCTAGCGGGGTTCCAAGAGACCCAGTACTTC. Translation: CASSSLAGFQETQYF. The chain uses TRBV11-2 and TRBJ2-5; 9 bases are shared with TRBD2. Germline values: CDR1 SGHAT, CDR2 FQNNGV. CDR3 length: 15 amino acids. V was pared by 4 bases and J by 1 base, with 4 bases of the junction left unmatched.

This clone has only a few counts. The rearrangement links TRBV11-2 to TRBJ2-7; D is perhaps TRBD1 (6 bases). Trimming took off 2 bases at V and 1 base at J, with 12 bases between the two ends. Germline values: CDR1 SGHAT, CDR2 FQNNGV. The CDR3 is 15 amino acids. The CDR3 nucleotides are TGTGCCAGCAGCTTAAACAGGGACCATTCCTACGAGCAGTACTTC. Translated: CASSLNRDHSYEQYF.

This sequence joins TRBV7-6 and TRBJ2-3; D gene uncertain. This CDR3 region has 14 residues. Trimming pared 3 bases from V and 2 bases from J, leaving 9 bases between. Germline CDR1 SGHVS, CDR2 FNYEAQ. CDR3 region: CASSFRAYTDTQYF. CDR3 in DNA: TGTGCCAGCAGCTTTCGGGCCTACACAGATACGCAGTATTTT.

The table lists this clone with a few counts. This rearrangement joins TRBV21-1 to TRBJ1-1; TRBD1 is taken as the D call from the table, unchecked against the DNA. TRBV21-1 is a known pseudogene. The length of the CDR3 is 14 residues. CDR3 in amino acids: CASSKGQDNTEAFF. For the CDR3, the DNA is TGTGCCAGCAGCAAAGGACAGGATAACACTGAAGCTTTCTTT.

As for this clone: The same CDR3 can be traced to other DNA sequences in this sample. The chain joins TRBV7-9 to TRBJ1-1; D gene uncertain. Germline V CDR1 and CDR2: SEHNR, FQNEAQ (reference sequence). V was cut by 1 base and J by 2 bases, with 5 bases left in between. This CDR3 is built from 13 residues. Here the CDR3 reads CASSLGRNTEAFF. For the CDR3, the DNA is TGTGCCAGCAGCTTAGGCAGAAACACTGAAGCTTTCTTT.

CDR3 amino acids: CASSIQSRNTGELFF. The CDR3 DNA reads TGTGCCAGTAGTATCCAGTCCAGAAACACCGGGGAGCTGTTTTTT. The chain uses TRBV19 and TRBJ2-2; no firm D call. CDR3 length equals 15 residues. Germline V gene sequence: CDR1 LNHDA, CDR2 SQIVND (reference sequence). V was shortened by 3 bases and J by 2 bases, with 10 bases between the two germline ends.

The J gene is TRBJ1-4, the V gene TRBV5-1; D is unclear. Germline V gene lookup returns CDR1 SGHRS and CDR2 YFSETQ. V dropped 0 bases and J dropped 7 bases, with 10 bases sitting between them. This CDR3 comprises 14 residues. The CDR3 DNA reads TGCGCCAGCAGCTTGGAGGGATGGCGTGAAAAACTGTTTTTT. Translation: CASSLEGWREKLFF.

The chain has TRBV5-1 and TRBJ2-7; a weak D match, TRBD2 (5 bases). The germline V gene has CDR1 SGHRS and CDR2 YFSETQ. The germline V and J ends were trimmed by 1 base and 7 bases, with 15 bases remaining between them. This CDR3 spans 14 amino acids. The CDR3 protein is CASSLNGVAREQYF. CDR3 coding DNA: TGCGCCAGCAGCTTGAACGGGGTGGCGAGAGAGCAGTACTTC.

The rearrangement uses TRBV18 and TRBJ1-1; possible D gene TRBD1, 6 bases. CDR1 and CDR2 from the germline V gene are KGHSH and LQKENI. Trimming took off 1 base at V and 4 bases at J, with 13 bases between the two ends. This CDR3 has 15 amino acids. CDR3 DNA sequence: TGTGCCAGCTCACCACTTCAGGGGTCTGGCACTGAAGCTTTCTTT. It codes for CASSPLQGSGTEAFF.

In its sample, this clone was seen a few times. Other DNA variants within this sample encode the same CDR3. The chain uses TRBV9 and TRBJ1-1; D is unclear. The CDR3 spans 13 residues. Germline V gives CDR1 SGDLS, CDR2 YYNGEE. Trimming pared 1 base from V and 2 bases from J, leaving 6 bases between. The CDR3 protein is CASSVSANTEAFF. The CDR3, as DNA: TGTGCCAGCAGCGTATCAGCCAACACTGAAGCTTTCTTT.

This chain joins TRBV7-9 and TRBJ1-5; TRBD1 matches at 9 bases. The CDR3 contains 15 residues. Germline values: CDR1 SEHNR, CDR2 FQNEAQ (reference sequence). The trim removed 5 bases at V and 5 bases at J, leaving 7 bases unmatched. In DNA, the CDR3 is TGTGCCAGCAGCGCCCCGGGACAGGGCTATCAGCCCCAGCATTTT. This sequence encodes CASSAPGQGYQPQHF.